This T cell receptor (beta chain) comes out of a study of T cell responses to AZD1222 COVID-19 vaccine. The table came from immunoSEQ multiplex PCR; TCRdb's copy has only in-frame clones and leaves some out. The sample shows roughly 150,000 clones, over 85% of them seen only once. V dropped 3 bases and J dropped 6 bases, with 14 bases sitting between them. The CDR3 has 14 residues. In germline, CDR1 is LNHDA, CDR2 SQIVND (reference sequence). The count of this clone is one. Sequencing used peripheral blood, obtained on day 0 of AZD1222 vaccination. The source of this sequence is an adult in good health. J is TRBJ1-2 and V is TRBV19, with no clear D. The CDR3 DNA sequence: TGTGCCAGTAGTATCCGGGGAGGTGCGGATGGCTACACCTTC. Translated: CASSIRGGADGYTF.